Sequencing of this T cell receptor beta chain was carried out in a study of tumor-infiltrating lymphocytes in primary liver carcinoma. The study, taken as a whole, reports: Blood fell significantly below tumors in its top-250-clone fraction (p = 0.039). Tumor-adjacent and tumor-blood pairs shared a smaller degree of overlap than tumor region pairs.

Reverse transcription of about 500 ng total RNA with a constant-region primer produced TCR beta cDNA. Three nested multiplex PCR rounds of slightly modified ARM-PCR generated TCR beta libraries. Investigators reported that the first two PCR rounds, at 10 to 11 cycles each, used TRBV1-TRBV30 forward primers with a C-beta reverse primer. TCRdb re-called the multiplex PCR reads with MiXCR, one entry per CDR3 protein. The table shows a few hundred thousand distinct CDR3 sequences, with 58% occurring only once. V dropped 10 bases and J dropped 7 bases, with 26 bases sitting between them. This CDR3 has 15 residues. Germline DNA was also extracted, with blood RNA taken from unsorted whole blood. For this clonotype: Its antigen is undetermined.

This TCR was recovered from a woman younger than 45 with primary liver carcinoma and hepatitis B virus infection. This sequence joins TRBV12-3 or TRBV12-4 and TRBJ2-7; possible D gene TRBD1, 6 bases. Sequences were obtained from peripheral blood. CDR3 amino acids: CATNRGGRVQGEQYF. CDR3 coding DNA: TGTGCCACCAACCGAGGGGGAAGGGTGCAGGGAGAGCAGTACTTC.